Each of the 13 T cell receptor beta chains below was sequenced from the same sample in a study of spatial heterogeneity in lung cancer. This sample's time point: blood at routine non-recurrence follow-up after resection. Unsorted whole RNA samples from tumor, nontumor lung or frozen PBMC were sequenced. TCRdb re-called the 5' RACE reads through MiXCR, storing one row per CDR3 protein. The repertoire holds around 27,000 distinct CDR3 sequences, with around 6.1% as singletons. Sequencing used PBMCs, obtained at follow-up. All receptors come from a male donor with early-stage non-small cell lung cancer.

In its sample, this clonotype was seen many times. The junction departs from germline at one end; a sequencing error may be responsible. The CDR3 sequence is CASRQGRGEDYGYTF. In DNA form, the CDR3 reads TGTGCCAGCAGACAAGGGAGAGGGGAGGACTATGGCTACACCTTC. The chain employs TRBV4-2 and TRBJ1-2, with D possibly being TRBD1 (5 bases). The CDR3 sequence is 15 residues long. Germline CDR1 and CDR2: LGHNA and YNFKEQ.

This clonotype was recorded many times. This sequence joins TRBV5-1 and TRBJ2-1; TRBD2 matches at 7 bases. The junction had 3 bases not matched to a gene; V was cut back by 6 bases and J by 0 bases. The CDR3 loop spans 14 amino acids. CDR1 and CDR2 from the germline V gene are SGHRS and YFSETQ. In DNA, the CDR3 is TGCGCCAGCAAGCGGGGCGACTCCTACAATGAGCAGTTCTTC. Encoded protein: CASKRGDSYNEQFF.

In its sample, this clonotype ranks as medium-sized. The chain joins TRBV7-8 to TRBJ1-5, with 9 bases lining up with TRBD1. Per the germline V gene, CDR1 is SGHVS and CDR2 is FQNEAQ. There are 15 residues in the CDR3. V was clipped by 1 base and J by 3 bases; unmatched bases: 1. The CDR3 is CASSLGTGANQPQHF. The CDR3, as DNA: TGTGCCAGCAGCTTAGGGACAGGGGCCAATCAGCCCCAGCATTTT.

In this sample, this clonotype turned up many times. V gene TRBV7-9 combines with J gene TRBJ2-7; tentatively, D is TRBD1 or TRBD2 (5 bases each). Deletions cut 5 bases from V and 0 bases from J, with 14 bases between. The V gene's germline CDR1 is SEHNR and CDR2 FQNEAQ (reference sequence). The CDR3 has 15 residues. CDR3 loop: CASSPRDRGSYEQYF. DNA of the CDR3: TGTGCCAGCAGCCCCCGGGACCGAGGCTCCTACGAGCAGTACTTC.

This clonotype showed up many times. CDR3 coding DNA: TGCGCCAGCAGCTTGGGGCAGGCCGAACCTGAAGCTTTCTTT. Translating gives CASSLGQAEPEAFF. The V gene is TRBV5-1, the J gene TRBJ1-1; D is uncertain. The CDR3 covers 14 residues. V lost 0 bases and J 6 bases, leaving 12 bases between the germline ends. From germline, CDR1 is SGHRS and CDR2 YFSETQ.

This clonotype was counted between two and nine times. As DNA, the CDR3 is TGTGCCAGCAGCTTATCACCCGGGACAGGGACTGGAAACACCATATATTTT. The encoded protein is CASSLSPGTGTGNTIYF. The chain employs TRBV7-9 and TRBJ1-3, with TRBD1 matching over 9 bases. This CDR3 is 17 amino acids long. V gave up 2 bases and J gave up 2 bases; unmatched junction bases: 7. Looked up from germline, CDR1 is SEHNR and CDR2 is FQNEAQ (reference sequence). Full variable domain (missing parts from reference TRBV7-9 and TRBJ1-3): DTGVSQNPRHKITKRGQNVTFRCDPISEHNRLYWYRQTLGQGPEFLTYFQNEAQLEKSRLLSDRFSAERPKGSFSTLEIQRTEQGDSAMYLCASSLSPGTGTGNTIYFGEGSWLTVV.

This clonotype was seen more than once but under ten times. V gene TRBV4-3 combines with J gene TRBJ1-1, with unresolved D. There are 13 residues in the CDR3. Germline V lookup: CDR1 LGHNA, CDR2 YSLEER. Trimming took 3 bases from V and 5 from J, leaving 10 bases between them. Here the CDR3 reads CASSHLGSTEAFF. CDR3 bases: TGCGCCAGCAGCCATCTAGGGAGTACTGAAGCTTTCTTT.

This clonotype was observed a handful of times. The gene calls are TRBV7-2 and TRBJ2-3; unclear D gene. The CDR3 sequence is 16 residues long. Germline values: CDR1 SGHTA, CDR2 FQGNSA. Trimming removed 1 base from V and 2 bases from J, with 13 bases in between. The CDR3: CASSLEGGRNTDTQYF. The CDR3 bases are TGTGCCAGCAGCTTAGAGGGCGGCCGGAACACAGATACGCAGTATTTT.

This chain connects TRBV3-1 to TRBJ2-4, with D tentatively TRBD1 (5 bases). The length of the CDR3 is 15 residues. Trimming removed 1 base from V and 1 base from J, with 8 bases in between. In germline, CDR1 is LGHDT, CDR2 YNNKEL (reference sequence). The CDR3 DNA is TGTGCCAGCAGCCAAGGGGCAGGGGCCAAAAACATTCAGTACTTC. Its protein product is CASSQGAGAKNIQYF.

Many counts were recorded for this clonotype. The chain employs TRBV5-1 and TRBJ1-4; TRBD1 agrees at 9 bases. CDR1 is SGHRS and CDR2 is YFSETQ in the germline V gene. This CDR3 contains 15 residues. J lost 6 bases, V lost 3 bases, and 6 bases had no gene match. CDR3 nucleotide sequence: TGCGCCAGCAGCTCTTTGACAGGGGGTGATGAAAAACTGTTTTTT. Its protein product is CASSSLTGGDEKLFF.

This clonotype was counted a few times. The genes are TRBV5-5 and TRBJ2-1; 14 positions match TRBD2. The germline CDR1 and CDR2 sequences are SGHKS and YYEKEE (reference sequence). The CDR3 runs to 16 residues. V lost 6 bases and J lost 7; bases outside the gene matches: 9. CDR3 nucleotide sequence: TGTGCCAGCACTCTGACCGGGACTAGCGGGAGTAATGAGCAGTTCTTC. It specifies CASTLTGTSGSNEQFF.

The V and J genes are TRBV20-1 and TRBJ1-1, with 12 nucleotides matching TRBD1. CDR3 length equals 14 residues. Germline V CDR1 and CDR2: DFQATT, SNEGSKA (reference sequence). Losses at the gene ends were 5 bases for V and 2 bases for J; bases not matched to a gene: 3. The CDR3 reads CSAEGQGANTEAFF. CDR3 bases: TGCAGTGCTGAGGGACAGGGGGCTAACACTGAAGCTTTCTTT.

Many counts were recorded for this clonotype. CDR3 amino acids: CASSFGDTFYQETQYF. The CDR3 region has the DNA TGCGCCAGCAGCTTCGGTGACACCTTCTACCAAGAGACCCAGTACTTC. The chain employs TRBV5-1 and TRBJ2-5; D not resolved. Germline CDR1 and CDR2: SGHRS and YFSETQ. The CDR3 contains 16 residues. V was shortened by 2 bases and J by 0 bases, with 14 bases between the two germline ends.